The 28 T cell receptor beta chains reported below all come from one sample, sequenced in a study of CD8+ T cells in alopecia areata. Extracted from the samples, RNA was reverse transcribed into cDNA to serve as the sequencing template. The table came from immunoSEQ multiplex PCR; TCRdb's copy has only in-frame clones and leaves some out. The sample holds about 140,000 clones; about 47% are singletons and the top ten take over 0.75%. This sample comprised CD4+ T cells sorted from blood, obtained at week 0. The source is a human donor with alopecia areata.

The CDR3 bases are TGTGCCACCAGCAGAGGGGTGGGACTACCTTACAGCACAGATACGCAGTATTTT. Residues: CATSRGVGLPYSTDTQYF. The rearrangement joins TRBV15 to TRBJ2-3, with 7 bases aligning to TRBD2. This CDR3 has 18 amino acids. Germline CDR1 and CDR2: LNHNV and YYDKDF (reference sequence). V shed 1 base and J 0 bases; nucleotides not matched to a gene: 10.

The V gene is TRBV2, the J gene TRBJ2-7; D unresolved. Per the germline V gene, CDR1 is SNHLY and CDR2 is FYNNEI. The CDR3 runs to 12 residues. V lost 4 bases to trimming and J lost 0 bases, with 4 bases between them. CDR3 region: CASSASSYEQYF. The CDR3 nucleotides read TGTGCCAGCAGTGCGAGCTCCTACGAGCAGTACTTC.

This clone appeared once. The rearrangement joins TRBV30 to TRBJ1-3, with D unresolved. The germline CDR1 and CDR2 sequences are GTSNPN and SVGIG (reference sequence). V was pared by 5 bases and J by 2 bases, with 16 bases between. The CDR3 runs 15 residues. The CDR3 here is CAWGPVGFTGNTIYF. CDR3 DNA sequence: TGTGCCTGGGGCCCGGTGGGGTTCACTGGAAACACCATATATTTT.

The rearrangement uses TRBV4-3 and TRBJ2-7; 10 nucleotides align to TRBD2. The CDR3 contains 15 residues. Trimming removed 1 base from V and 5 bases from J; junction bases left unmatched: 5. From germline, CDR1 is LGHNA and CDR2 YSLEER. In nucleotides, the CDR3 is TGCGCCAGCAGCCAAGTAGCGGGAGGATACCACGAGCAGTACTTC. Encoded protein: CASSQVAGGYHEQYF.

The rearrangement links TRBV4-2 to TRBJ2-7; a possible D gene is TRBD2 (5 bases). Germline assignment: CDR1 LGHNA and CDR2 YNFKEQ. V dropped 3 bases and J dropped 9 bases, with 24 bases sitting between them. The CDR3 is 16 amino acids. The CDR3 DNA reads as TGTGCCAGCAGCCATTGGAGGAACAGCACCTACGAGTGGCAGTACTTC. This translates into CASSHWRNSTYEWQYF.

The chain links TRBV27 to TRBJ2-7; TRBD2 matches at 7 bases. With 6 bases clipped from V and 1 base from J, the junction kept 6 bases outside the gene matches. This CDR3 has 14 residues. Germline values: CDR1 MNHEY, CDR2 SMNVEV (reference sequence). Written as DNA, the CDR3 is TGTGCCAGCAGAAGGGAGGGCCCTTCCTACGAGCAGTACTTC. This codes for CASRREGPSYEQYF.

The gene calls are TRBV30 and TRBJ2-1; D is perhaps TRBD2 (6 bases). The germline V gene has CDR1 GTSNPN and CDR2 SVGIG (reference sequence). The length of the CDR3 is 14 residues. Trimming cost V 0 bases and J 9 bases, with 15 bases left between them. The CDR3 here is CAWSVMERVGEQFF. In nucleotides, the CDR3 is TGTGCCTGGAGTGTGATGGAGCGGGTGGGTGAGCAGTTCTTC.

This rearrangement joins TRBV30 to TRBJ2-4; D is unresolved. CDR1 is GTSNPN and CDR2 is SVGIG in the germline V gene (reference sequence). The CDR3 is 16 residues long. V shed 0 bases and J shed 1 base, with 13 bases lying between them. CDR3 amino acids: CAWSVRFSPAKNIQYF. The CDR3 DNA sequence: TGTGCCTGGAGTGTACGTTTCAGCCCGGCCAAAAACATTCAGTACTTC.

This clone was counted only a few times. The rearrangement uses TRBV28 and TRBJ2-1; tentative D call: TRBD2 (6 bases). The CDR3 length is 19 residues. Per the germline V gene, CDR1 is MDHEN and CDR2 is SYDVKM. V was trimmed by 8 bases and J by 10 bases, leaving 36 bases between them. CDR3: CASCEDILYGGGPAREQFF. CDR3 in DNA: TGTGCCAGCTGCGAGGACATTCTTTATGGGGGAGGACCCGCTCGGGAGCAGTTCTTC.

This clone was seen a single time. CDR3 in DNA: TGCAGCGTTGTCAGGGTTGGTGGCACTGAAGCTTTCTTT. Translated: CSVVRVGGTEAFF. V and J are TRBV29-1 and TRBJ1-1; the D gene is possibly TRBD1 (5 bases). This CDR3 contains 13 residues. The germline V and J ends were trimmed by 4 bases and 4 bases, with 13 bases remaining between them. Germline V gene data show CDR1 as SQVTM and CDR2 as ANQGSEA.

This clone has only a few counts. V gene TRBV10-3 combines with J gene TRBJ1-1; D is undetermined. The germline V gene has CDR1 ENHRY and CDR2 SYGVKD. This CDR3 is built from 13 residues. The V end was cut by 3 bases, the J end by 2 bases, with 7 bases between. In DNA form, the CDR3 reads TGTGCCATCAGTGATTGGAATAACACTGAAGCTTTCTTT. This codes for CAISDWNNTEAFF.

The rearrangement joins TRBV29-1 to TRBJ1-2; weak D call: TRBD1 (6 bases). Germline-derived CDR1 and CDR2 are SQVTM and ANQGSEA. The CDR3 spans 14 residues. Trimming left V 6 bases short and J 2 bases short, with 16 bases between. The CDR3 reads CSVIPQGWNYGYTF. CDR3 sequence (DNA): TGCAGCGTGATACCACAGGGTTGGAACTATGGCTACACCTTC.

This clone was detected only a few times. The chain links TRBV9 to TRBJ2-2, with 7 bases identical to TRBD1. V shed 0 bases and J 5 bases; nucleotides not matched to a gene: 4. CDR1 is SGDLS and CDR2 is YYNGEE in the germline V gene. The CDR3 loop spans 15 amino acids. CDR3 amino acids: CASSVGSGGTGELFF. The DNA for the CDR3 is TGTGCCAGCAGCGTAGGGTCAGGGGGAACCGGGGAGCTGTTTTTT. Complete variable domain (other parts from reference TRBV9 and TRBJ2-2): DSGVTQTPKHLITATGQRVTLRCSPRSGDLSVYWYQQSLDQGLQFLIQYYNGEERAKGNILERFSAQQFPDLHSELNLSSLELGDSALYFCASSVGSGGTGELFFGEGSRLTVL.

The chain recombines TRBV6-5 with TRBJ2-1; 9 nucleotides match TRBD2. Germline CDR1 is MNHEY and CDR2 is SVGAGI. J lost 6 bases, V lost 4 bases, and 7 bases had no gene match. The CDR3 is 15 amino acids. The CDR3 is CASSSLSGRGNEQFF. CDR3 DNA: TGTGCCAGCAGTTCCCTTAGCGGGAGAGGCAATGAGCAGTTCTTC.

The J gene is TRBJ2-6, the V gene TRBV5-5; D possibly corresponds to TRBD1 (6 bases). This CDR3 comprises 16 residues. The V end was cut by 4 bases, the J end by 0 bases, with 11 bases between. Germline V CDR1 and CDR2: SGHKS, YYEKEE (reference sequence). CDR3 in amino acids: CASSRDILSGANVLTF. In nucleotides, the CDR3 is TGTGCCAGCAGCCGGGACATCCTCTCTGGGGCCAACGTCCTGACTTTC.

The V call is TRBV7-2, the J call TRBJ2-7, with 10 bases aligning to TRBD2. The germline V gene encodes CDR1 SGHTA and CDR2 FQGNSA. Trimming removed 7 bases from V and 1 base from J; junction bases left unmatched: 4. The CDR3 loop spans 14 amino acids. The CDR3 DNA is TGTGCCAGCACCCTAGCGGGAGCATCCTACGAGCAGTACTTC. Its translation: CASTLAGASYEQYF.

The chain recombines TRBV28 with TRBJ2-1; 10 bases agree with TRBD2. The CDR3 contains 15 residues. Germline V gene sequence: CDR1 MDHEN, CDR2 SYDVKM. The trim removed 5 bases at V and 6 bases at J, leaving 7 bases unmatched. CDR3 loop: CASSPLAGEPNEQFF. For the CDR3, the DNA is TGTGCCAGCAGTCCCCTAGCGGGAGAACCCAATGAGCAGTTCTTC.

V and J are TRBV6-5 and TRBJ2-4; 10 bases align to TRBD1. The CDR3 consists of 15 residues. Germline V gene data show CDR1 as MNHEY and CDR2 as SVGAGI. V lost 5 bases to trimming and J lost 7 bases; unmatched junction nucleotides: 8. CDR3 DNA sequence: TGTGCCAGCAGTGCGACGTGGACAGGGGGGAACATTCAGTACTTC. This gives the protein CASSATWTGGNIQYF.

Here the CDR3 DNA reads TGCAGCGGTGCTCCCCGGGGGGAGCAGTTCTTC. Protein: CSGAPRGEQFF. The chain recombines TRBV29-1 with TRBJ2-1; TRBD2 is a possible D gene (6 bases). In germline, CDR1 is SQVTM, CDR2 ANQGSEA. Trimming took 7 bases from V and 10 from J, leaving 14 bases between them. This CDR3 is 11 amino acids long.

The DNA for the CDR3 is TGTGCCAGCTCACCACCGACACTCCCGGACTATGGCTACACCTTC. This codes for CASSPPTLPDYGYTF. The chain is built from TRBV18 and TRBJ1-2; unclear D gene. Trimming removed 0 bases from V and 3 bases from J, with 11 bases in between. CDR1 is KGHSH, CDR2 LQKENI, per germline. CDR3 length equals 15 residues.

V gene TRBV15 combines with J gene TRBJ2-5, with TRBD2 identical over 13 bases. The length of the CDR3 is 16 residues. Germline-derived CDR1 and CDR2 are LNHNV and YYDKDF (reference sequence). Unmatched junction bases numbered 8, after V lost 5 bases and J lost 5 bases. Written as DNA, the CDR3 is TGTGCCACCAGCGGCAAGACTAGCGGGAGGAGGGAGACCCAGTACTTC. Translated: CATSGKTSGRRETQYF.

In nucleotides, the CDR3 is TGTGCCAGCAGCTTAGCGGATAGCTCCTACAATGAGCAGTTCTTC. As protein: CASSLADSSYNEQFF. The gene calls are TRBV28 and TRBJ2-1, with TRBD2 as a possible D gene (6 bases). This CDR3 is built from 15 residues. With 6 bases removed from V and 0 bases from J, the gap between germline ends came to 12 bases. Germline CDR1 reads MDHEN; CDR2 reads SYDVKM.

This clone was observed a handful of times. CDR3 nucleotides: TGTGCCAGCACCCTAATGGAGGGACTAGCTAATAATGAGCAGTTCTTC. As protein: CASTLMEGLANNEQFF. The J gene is TRBJ2-1, the V gene TRBV7-9; TRBD2 agrees at 9 bases. Trimming cost V 7 bases and J 7 bases; bases outside gene matches: 14. Germline V gives CDR1 SEHNR, CDR2 FQNEAQ (reference sequence). The CDR3 is 16 residues long.

The J gene is TRBJ1-1, the V gene TRBV7-9; 7 nucleotides align to TRBD1. CDR1 and CDR2 (germline): SEHNR, FQNEAQ (reference sequence). The CDR3 length is 15 residues. The V segment lost 2 bases and the J segment 0 bases; nucleotides outside the gene matches: 3. CDR3 in amino acids: CASSLSGQMNTEAFF. The CDR3, as DNA: TGTGCCAGCAGCTTATCGGGACAGATGAACACTGAAGCTTTCTTT.

This clone was counted a single time. V usage is TRBV4-3 and J usage is TRBJ1-1; perhaps TRBD1 as D (5 bases). The CDR3 loop spans 13 amino acids. With 4 bases removed from V and 1 base from J, the gap between germline ends came to 7 bases. Germline values: CDR1 LGHNA, CDR2 YSLEER. The CDR3 loop is CASSPTGNTEAFF. The CDR3 DNA reads as TGCGCCAGCAGCCCAACAGGGAACACTGAAGCTTTCTTT.

This clone occurred a few times. The V gene is TRBV2, the J gene TRBJ2-5, with 12 bases lining up with TRBD2. V was pared by 5 bases and J by 5 bases, with 9 bases of the junction left unmatched. Germline loops: CDR1 SNHLY, CDR2 FYNNEI. The CDR3 is 16 residues long. CDR3 amino acids: CASSPRGLAGLETQYF. The CDR3 DNA reads as TGTGCCAGCAGTCCTCGAGGACTAGCGGGACTGGAGACCCAGTACTTC.

This chain links TRBV20-1 with TRBJ1-2; unclear D gene. The CDR3 is made up of 11 amino acids. CDR1 is DFQATT and CDR2 is SNEGSKA in the germline V gene (reference sequence). V was trimmed by 8 bases and J by 2 bases, leaving 9 bases between them. CDR3 sequence (DNA): TGCAGTAATGAGGAAAACTATGGCTACACCTTC. Amino acids: CSNEENYGYTF.

A few counts support this clone. The J gene is TRBJ2-5, the V gene TRBV29-1; D might be TRBD1 (5 bases). V was pared by 4 bases and J by 4 bases, with 10 bases between. CDR1 is SQVTM and CDR2 is ANQGSEA in the germline V gene. CDR3 size: 12 residues. The DNA for the CDR3 is TGCAGCGTTGTATGGGGCGGAGAGACCCAGTACTTC. Translation: CSVVWGGETQYF.